Described below is a single TCR beta chain sequence and its context. Its target is unknown. The data originate from a study of cytomegalovirus exposure and HLA in healthy donors. Study-wide results and caveats: Among TCR sequences, most were rare, though some public TCRs appeared in many donors.

Healthy individuals who donated bone marrow served as the donors. Though probably carrying unrecorded immune exposures, donors were nominally healthy at sampling. Vbeta (60) and Jbeta (13) primers were used in the PCR. TCRdb's table, derived via immunoSEQ multiplex PCR, lists solely in-frame clones and lacks some. The sample lists under 90,000 clones, roughly 73% occurring once. The CDR3 has 14 amino acids. Germline CDR1 reads MNHNY; CDR2 reads SVGAGI (reference sequence). V was shortened by 2 bases and J by 4 bases, with 11 bases between the two germline ends. The receptor was isolated from a man aged 35-49 years in good health and CMV-seronegative. The chain combines TRBV6-6 with TRBJ1-1; possible D gene TRBD1, 6 bases. What was sequenced was PBMCs. In DNA, the CDR3 is TGTGCCAGCAGTTACGGTACAGGGCTCACTGAAGCTTTCTTT. This translates into CASSYGTGLTEAFF.